These 27 T cell receptor beta chains originate from one sample sequenced in a study of blood T cell repertoires in COVID-19. The repertoire was sequenced with immunoSEQ multiplex PCR; TCRdb's copy has only in-frame clones and lacks some. The data hold 130,000 or so clones, with about 84% observed a single time. The sample comprised peripheral blood. These receptors were obtained from a woman between 55 and 75 years old with acute or convalescent COVID-19.

The chain combines TRBV12-3 or TRBV12-4 with TRBJ1-1; a possible D gene is TRBD1 (6 bases). The V end lost 6 bases, the J end lost 2 bases, and 10 bases lay between the germline ends. This CDR3 is 13 amino acids long. CDR3 bases: TGTGCCAGCAGCCACAGGGTTAACACTGAAGCTTTCTTT. As protein: CASSHRVNTEAFF.

For this clone: The same CDR3 also results from other DNA sequences found in this sample. The chain carries TRBV19 and TRBJ2-5; 8 bases fit TRBD1. V trimming: 3 bases; J trimming: 1 base; junction bases outside the gene matches: 1. This CDR3 is 14 amino acids long. Per germline, CDR1 LNHDA and CDR2 SQIVND (reference sequence). CDR3 sequence reads: CASSIGQGQETQYF. In DNA, the CDR3 is TGTGCCAGTAGTATCGGACAGGGCCAAGAGACCCAGTACTTC. Using reference TRBV19 and TRBJ2-5 for the parts outside the CDR3, the full variable domain is DGGITQSPKYLFRKEGQNVTLSCEQNLNHDAMYWYRQDPGQGLRLIYYSQIVNDFQKGDIAEGYSVSREKKESFPLTVTSAQKNPTAFYLCASSIGQGQETQYFGPGTRLLVL.

The chain carries TRBV30 and TRBJ2-7, with TRBD1 identical over 7 bases. After removal of 4 bases from V and 4 bases from J, the junction contained 10 bases not matched to a gene. The CDR3 spans 14 residues. Germline V gives CDR1 GTSNPN, CDR2 SVGIG (reference sequence). The CDR3 DNA is TGTGCCTGGATATCGGACAGGAATATTTACGAGCAGTACTTC. This sequence encodes CAWISDRNIYEQYF.

The chain couples TRBV19 to TRBJ2-1; D ambiguous. The V gene's germline CDR1 is LNHDA and CDR2 SQIVND (reference sequence). The CDR3 runs to 13 residues. Trimming left V 0 bases short and J 9 bases short, with 9 bases between. The CDR3 region has the DNA TGTGCCAGTAGTATAGATTTCTTCGGTGAGCAGTTCTTC. Translating it yields CASSIDFFGEQFF.

This clone has more than one count but fewer than ten. The V call is TRBV5-1, the J call TRBJ2-6; D not resolved. This CDR3 has 16 amino acids. V was cut by 0 bases and J by 0 bases, with 7 bases left in between. CDR1 SGHRS and CDR2 YFSETQ come from the germline V gene. The CDR3: CASSLGHNSGANVLTF. The CDR3 coding sequence is TGCGCCAGCAGCTTGGGACACAACTCTGGGGCCAACGTCCTGACTTTC.

This rearrangement joins TRBV6-5 to TRBJ1-1; D is uncertain. The CDR3 contains 14 residues. Germline CDR1 and CDR2: MNHEY and SVGAGI. The germline V and J ends were trimmed by 7 bases and 0 bases, with 12 bases remaining between them. CDR3 residues: CASMTNYMNTEAFF. The CDR3 region has the DNA TGTGCCAGCATGACGAACTATATGAACACTGAAGCTTTCTTT.

The chain recombines TRBV11-3 with TRBJ2-3; TRBD1 matches 10 bases. After removal of 4 bases from V and 4 bases from J, the junction contained 11 bases not matched to a gene. This CDR3 comprises 17 residues. The germline gives CDR1 SGHNT, CDR2 YENEEA. CDR3 DNA sequence: TGTGCCAGCAGCTGGGCCGGGACAGGGGTTAGGGCAGATACGCAGTATTTT. The encoded protein is CASSWAGTGVRADTQYF.

Only a few counts were recorded for this clone. The same CDR3 can be traced to other DNA sequences in this sample. V usage is TRBV3-1 (or the pseudogene TRBV3-2) and J usage is TRBJ1-1, with no clear D. This CDR3 has 14 amino acids. Trimming pared 0 bases from V and 4 bases from J, leaving 9 bases between. CDR1 and CDR2 (germline): LGHDT, YNNKEL (reference sequence). The CDR3 reads CASSQDGGGTEAFF. The CDR3 DNA reads TGTGCCAGCAGCCAAGATGGCGGTGGCACTGAAGCTTTCTTT.

The V call is TRBV5-6, the J call TRBJ2-2, with a possible D match to TRBD1 (6 bases). The germline gives CDR1 SGHDT, CDR2 YYEEEE. This CDR3 contains 17 residues. V was shortened by 1 base and J by 0 bases, with 13 bases between the two germline ends. The DNA of the CDR3 is TGTGCCAGCAGCTTGCCTAAACAGGGCGCGAACACCGGGGAGCTGTTTTTT. It is translated as CASSLPKQGANTGELFF.

The chain recombines TRBV18 with TRBJ1-1; D gene uncertain. V was pared by 6 bases and J by 1 base, with 6 bases between. Germline V gene data show CDR1 as KGHSH and CDR2 as LQKENI. This CDR3 comprises 12 residues. The CDR3 sequence is CASSGGNTEAFF. The CDR3 coding sequence is TGTGCCAGCTCCGGAGGGAACACTGAAGCTTTCTTT.

The J gene is TRBJ1-2, the V gene TRBV20-1, with D maybe TRBD1 (5 bases). V shed 2 bases and J shed 7 bases, with 8 bases lying between them. This CDR3 contains 11 residues. Germline V CDR1 and CDR2: DFQATT, SNEGSKA (reference sequence). In nucleotides, the CDR3 is TGCAGTGCTAGACAGGGCGGTGGCTACACCTTC. It specifies CSARQGGGYTF.

This clone was detected only once. One end of the junction is discordant with germline, which a read error may explain. This chain links TRBV6-5 with TRBJ1-5, with D possibly being TRBD1 (5 bases). The CDR3 has 14 residues. CDR1 MNHEY and CDR2 SVGAGI come from the germline V gene. CDR3 loop: CASKMGEGHQPQHF. The CDR3 DNA reads as TGCGCCAGCAAAATGGGGGAGGGGCATCAGCCCCAGCATTTT.

The genes are TRBV5-1 and TRBJ2-1; 13 nucleotides agree with TRBD2. CDR3 length: 16 amino acids. V lost 3 bases to trimming and J lost 10 bases; unmatched junction nucleotides: 10. Germline values: CDR1 SGHRS, CDR2 YFSETQ. The CDR3 bases are TGCGCCAGCAGCTCCCTACCGGGACTAGCGGGGAACGAGCAGTTCTTC. Translating it yields CASSSLPGLAGNEQFF. Full variable domain (remainder filled in from reference TRBV5-1 and TRBJ2-1): KAGVTQTPRYLIKTRGQQVTLSCSPISGHRSVSWYQQTPGQGLQFLFEYFSETQRNKGNFPGRFSGRQFSNSRSEMNVSTLELGDSALYLCASSSLPGLAGNEQFFGPGTRLTVL.

The rearrangement links TRBV3-1 (or the pseudogene TRBV3-2) to TRBJ1-2; maybe TRBD1 (6 bases). The CDR3 has 13 amino acids. CDR1 is LGHDT, CDR2 YNNKEL, per germline (reference sequence). The V end was cut by 1 base, the J end by 8 bases, with 11 bases between. The DNA of the CDR3 is TGTGCCAGCAGCCAAGTCTCTGGGGGCGGCTACACCTTC. Encoded protein: CASSQVSGGGYTF.

The V gene is TRBV19, the J gene TRBJ1-3, with D unresolved. The CDR3 contains 14 residues. Looked up from germline, CDR1 is LNHDA and CDR2 is SQIVND (reference sequence). Trimming took 4 bases from V and 3 from J, leaving 10 bases between them. Here the CDR3 DNA reads TGTGCCAGTAGTAACCTCCGGGGTGGAAACACCATATATTTT. This translates into CASSNLRGGNTIYF.

This rearrangement joins TRBV29-1 to TRBJ1-2; D remains ambiguous. The germline V gene encodes CDR1 SQVTM and CDR2 ANQGSEA. This CDR3 has 12 amino acids. Trimming removed 4 bases at V and 5 bases at J, with 11 bases between. CDR3: CSVGGSSYGYTF. The CDR3 DNA is TGCAGCGTTGGAGGGTCATCATATGGCTACACCTTC.

The V and J genes are TRBV5-4 and TRBJ2-3, with D possibly being TRBD2 (5 bases). The CDR3 consists of 13 residues. The V end lost 2 bases, the J end lost 6 bases, and 10 bases lay between the germline ends. Germline CDR1 reads SGHNT; CDR2 reads YYREEE (reference sequence). The CDR3 loop reads CASSFGNPDTQYF. The CDR3 DNA sequence: TGTGCCAGCAGCTTCGGGAATCCCGATACGCAGTATTTT.

The chain carries TRBV27 and TRBJ1-1; 9 positions agree with TRBD1. Germline V gene sequence: CDR1 MNHEY, CDR2 SMNVEV (reference sequence). V gave up 2 bases and J gave up 4 bases; unmatched junction bases: 2. This CDR3 contains 14 residues. The DNA of the CDR3 is TGTGCCAGCAGTTTAGGGACAGGGACCACTGAAGCTTTCTTT. Translation: CASSLGTGTTEAFF.

The V call is TRBV28, the J call TRBJ2-3; 7 nucleotides agree with TRBD2. The V gene's germline CDR1 is MDHEN and CDR2 SYDVKM. The CDR3 spans 15 residues. The J segment lost 2 bases and the V segment lost 4 bases, leaving 6 bases of the junction unmatched. The CDR3 coding sequence is TGTGCCAGCAGTTCCCCTGGGAGGGCCACAGATACGCAGTATTTT. This translates into CASSSPGRATDTQYF.

DNA for the CDR3: TGTGCCAGCAGCCCGGGACAGGGGAATAGCTATGGCTACACCTTC. As protein: CASSPGQGNSYGYTF. The J gene is TRBJ1-2, the V gene TRBV7-9; 10 bases map to TRBD1. V gave up 5 bases and J gave up 4 bases; unmatched junction bases: 7. Germline CDR1 is SEHNR and CDR2 is FQNEAQ (reference sequence). The CDR3 contains 15 residues.

The chain is built from TRBV6-1 and TRBJ2-3; TRBD2 matches at 8 bases. Germline V CDR1 and CDR2: MNHNS, SASEGT. The CDR3 covers 15 residues. V lost 3 bases to trimming and J lost 2 bases; unmatched junction nucleotides: 4. The chain's CDR3 is CASSDGRGDTDTQYF. CDR3 DNA: TGTGCCAGCAGTGACGGGCGGGGGGACACAGATACGCAGTATTTT.

Here the CDR3 DNA reads TGTGCCAGTAGTACGGAGACAGGGGGAGCGGACATTCAGTACTTC. Amino acid sequence: CASSTETGGADIQYF. This chain joins TRBV19 and TRBJ2-4; TRBD1 matches 9 bases. This CDR3 spans 15 amino acids. Germline CDR1 reads LNHDA; CDR2 reads SQIVND (reference sequence). The junction had 9 bases not matched to a gene; V was cut back by 4 bases and J by 8 bases.

The chain combines TRBV7-9 with TRBJ1-2; tentative D call: TRBD1 (5 bases). Germline CDR1 and CDR2: SEHNR and FQNEAQ (reference sequence). The V end was cut by 5 bases, the J end by 8 bases, with 18 bases between. This CDR3 has 14 residues. DNA for the CDR3: TGTGCCAGCAGCGGATCGGGACTTTTAATGGGCTACACCTTC. Residues: CASSGSGLLMGYTF.

The chain combines TRBV7-2 with TRBJ1-3; 8 positions match TRBD1. Germline V lookup: CDR1 SGHTA, CDR2 FQGNSA. There are 19 residues in the CDR3. The V and J ends lost 1 base and 2 bases, in that order; junction bases with no gene match: 13. For the CDR3, the DNA is TGTGCCAGCAGCTTAGGGTCAGGGGGCTCACTCGGGGCTGGAAACACCATATATTTT. Its protein product is CASSLGSGGSLGAGNTIYF.

This clone turned up a few times. The chain employs TRBV6-5 and TRBJ1-2; tentatively, D is TRBD1 (6 bases). Deletions cut 4 bases from V and 3 bases from J, with 9 bases between. Germline assignment: CDR1 MNHEY and CDR2 SVGAGI. The CDR3 runs 13 residues. CDR3 DNA: TGTGCCAGCAGTTTACGACAGGACTATGGCTACACCTTC. Translating it yields CASSLRQDYGYTF.

The chain couples TRBV15 to TRBJ1-4; no reliable D call. The ends were cut back, 0 bases at V and 1 base at J, with 3 bases in the middle. Per germline, CDR1 LNHNV and CDR2 YYDKDF (reference sequence). The length of the CDR3 is 14 residues. DNA for the CDR3: TGTGCCACCAGCAGAGATCGAACTAATGAAAAACTGTTTTTT. Its translation is CATSRDRTNEKLFF.

The chain combines TRBV30 with TRBJ2-2; TRBD1 aligns across 7 bases. In germline, CDR1 is GTSNPN, CDR2 SVGIG (reference sequence). The J segment lost 1 base and the V segment lost 5 bases, leaving 1 base of the junction unmatched. The CDR3 totals 13 residues. In DNA form, the CDR3 reads TGTGCCTGGGACAGGGTGAACACCGGGGAGCTGTTTTTT. Its translation is CAWDRVNTGELFF.